The 16 T cell receptor beta chains listed next were all sequenced from one sample in a study of cytomegalovirus exposure and HLA in healthy donors. 13 Jbeta primers and 60 Vbeta primers were used for the PCR. The protocol was immunoSEQ multiplex PCR, while the TCRdb copy is restricted to in-frame clones and leaves out a portion. The table includes approximately 260,000 clones, 80% to 95% detected once. Sequencing was done on a sample of PBMCs. These receptors all stem from a girl aged 2 to 10 in good health and CMV-seronegative.

This clone was observed a single time. This rearrangement joins TRBV7-2 to TRBJ2-1; a weak D match, TRBD2 (6 bases). CDR3 length: 15 amino acids. The germline V gene has CDR1 SGHTA and CDR2 FQGNSA. The V gene lost 5 bases and the J gene lost 1 base, with 12 bases spanning the gap. CDR3 in DNA: TGTGCCAGCAGCGACGGACTAACATCCTACAATGAGCAGTTCTTC. This sequence encodes CASSDGLTSYNEQFF.

The chain links TRBV4-1 to TRBJ2-7, with 8 bases matching TRBD1. The CDR3 is made up of 15 amino acids. Germline assignment: CDR1 MGHRA and CDR2 YSYEKL. The J segment lost 3 bases and the V segment lost 1 base, leaving 5 bases of the junction unmatched. The CDR3 here is CASSQGSGQGYEQYF. As DNA, the CDR3 is TGCGCCAGCAGCCAAGGGAGCGGACAGGGCTACGAGCAGTACTTC.

The rearrangement uses TRBV6-5 and TRBJ2-1, with 10 bases identical to TRBD2. The CDR3 covers 15 residues. Trimming at V came to 8 bases and at J to 9 bases, leaving 13 bases not matched to a gene. Germline V CDR1 and CDR2: MNHEY, SVGAGI. CDR3 nucleotides: TGTGCCAGCGTGGCCCCAACTAGCGGGAACGGTGAGCAGTTCTTC. It encodes CASVAPTSGNGEQFF.

V usage is TRBV9 and J usage is TRBJ2-7; 7 bases fit TRBD2. The CDR3 totals 16 residues. The V and J ends lost 0 bases and 0 bases, in that order; junction bases with no gene match: 6. Germline CDR1 and CDR2: SGDLS and YYNGEE. CDR3 bases: TGTGCCAGCAGCGTAGGGGAAGCGGGGCTCTCCTACGAGCAGTACTTC. This sequence encodes CASSVGEAGLSYEQYF.

The J gene is TRBJ1-5, the V gene TRBV18; 9 bases are shared with TRBD1. The CDR3 spans 14 residues. After removal of 3 bases from V and 6 bases from J, the junction contained 3 bases not matched to a gene. The germline V gene encodes CDR1 KGHSH and CDR2 LQKENI. The CDR3, as DNA: TGTGCCAGCTCACCGGGACAGGGAAGTCAGCCCCAGCATTTT. Encoded protein: CASSPGQGSQPQHF. Together with reference TRBV18 and TRBJ1-5, the CDR3 gives the full variable domain: NAGVMQNPRHLVRRRGQEARLRCSPMKGHSHVYWYRQLPEEGLKFMVYLQKENIIDESGMPKERFSAEFPKEGPSILRIQQVVRGDSAAYFCASSPGQGSQPQHFGDGTRLSIL.

The chain joins TRBV12-5 to TRBJ2-7, with a tentative D call TRBD1 (5 bases). V was cut by 1 base and J by 5 bases, with 12 bases left in between. CDR3 length: 14 amino acids. In germline, CDR1 is LGHNT, CDR2 FRNRAP. The CDR3 reads CASGLDRSVNEQYF. CDR3 nucleotides: TGTGCTAGTGGTTTGGACAGGTCGGTCAACGAGCAGTACTTC. Full variable domain (outside the CDR3, taken from reference TRBV12-5 and TRBJ2-7): DARVTQTPRHKVTEMGQEVTMRCQPILGHNTVFWYRQTMMQGLELLAYFRNRAPLDDSGMPKDRFSAEMPDATLATLKIQPSEPRDSAVYFCASGLDRSVNEQYFGPGTRLTVT.

The chain has TRBV19 and TRBJ2-7; TRBD1 matches at 8 bases. Trimming took 4 bases from V and 3 from J; bases not matched to a gene: 5. Germline lookup yields CDR1 LNHDA and CDR2 SQIVND (reference sequence). The CDR3 covers 14 residues. CDR3 nucleotides: TGTGCCAGTAGTACCAGGGGGCCCAACTACGAGCAGTACTTC. It codes for CASSTRGPNYEQYF.

The genes are TRBV29-1 and TRBJ1-6; D may be TRBD1 (6 bases). This CDR3 is built from 15 residues. CDR1 and CDR2 (germline): SQVTM, ANQGSEA. Between the trimmed V and J ends, which lost 5 bases and 5 bases, there was a span of 16 bases. The chain's CDR3 is CSVTTGLGDNSPLHF. The CDR3, as DNA: TGCAGCGTTACCACAGGGTTGGGTGATAATTCACCCCTCCACTTT.

This chain connects TRBV9 to TRBJ2-5; 13 bases are a match to TRBD2. Germline V gene sequence: CDR1 SGDLS, CDR2 YYNGEE. V was clipped by 3 bases and J by 1 base; unmatched bases: 9. There are 18 residues in the CDR3. The CDR3 region has the DNA TGTGCCAGCAGCGCTAGAGGGACTAGCGGGATAGGCCAAGAGACCCAGTACTTC. This codes for CASSARGTSGIGQETQYF. The variable domain in full, with the rest retrieved from reference TRBV9 and TRBJ2-5, is DSGVTQTPKHLITATGQRVTLRCSPRSGDLSVYWYQQSLDQGLQFLIQYYNGEERAKGNILERFSAQQFPDLHSELNLSSLELGDSALYFCASSARGTSGIGQETQYFGPGTRLLVL.

In this sample, this clone turned up a few times. The V gene is TRBV7-3, the J gene TRBJ1-1; D gene unclear. Per the germline V gene, CDR1 is SGHTA and CDR2 is FQGTGA. The CDR3 has 14 amino acids. V lost 2 bases and J 0 bases, leaving 7 bases between the germline ends. CDR3 nucleotide sequence: TGTGCCAGCAGCTTATCGGGATTGAACACTGAAGCTTTCTTT. This sequence encodes CASSLSGLNTEAFF.

The chain combines TRBV5-6 with TRBJ2-2, with TRBD1 identical over 12 bases. Unmatched junction bases numbered 4, after V lost 3 bases and J lost 7 bases. The CDR3 has 15 amino acids. Looked up from germline, CDR1 is SGHDT and CDR2 is YYEEEE. As DNA, the CDR3 is TGTGCCAGCAGCTCGGGACAGGGGGCGTTCGGGGAGCTGTTTTTT. This translates into CASSSGQGAFGELFF.

This chain links TRBV5-4 with TRBJ2-2; the D gene is possibly TRBD1 (6 bases). Germline lookup yields CDR1 SGHNT and CDR2 YYREEE (reference sequence). This CDR3 comprises 16 residues. The V end lost 0 bases, the J end lost 4 bases, and 13 bases lay between the germline ends. CDR3 sequence reads: CASSLANRDRTGELFF. The CDR3 nucleotides read TGTGCCAGCAGCTTGGCCAACAGGGATCGCACCGGGGAGCTGTTTTTT. The full variable domain, in which reference TRBV5-4 and TRBJ2-2 provide the parts outside the CDR3, is ETGVTQSPTHLIKTRGQQVTLRCSSQSGHNTVSWYQQALGQGPQFIFQYYREEENGRGNFPPRFSGLQFPNYSSELNVNALELDDSALYLCASSLANRDRTGELFFGEGSRLTVL.

The J gene is TRBJ2-1, the V gene TRBV5-1; unclear D gene. The CDR3 is 13 amino acids. Germline CDR1 SGHRS, CDR2 YFSETQ. Deletions cut 5 bases from V and 1 base from J, with 7 bases between. The CDR3 coding sequence is TGCGCCAGCAGAACAGAGTCCTACAATGAGCAGTTCTTC. This translates into CASRTESYNEQFF.

The chain joins TRBV7-2 to TRBJ2-7; perhaps TRBD2 as D (6 bases). Deletions cut 4 bases from V and 8 bases from J, with 9 bases between. The CDR3 length is 11 residues. The germline gives CDR1 SGHTA, CDR2 FQGNSA. CDR3 protein: CASSSGRKQYF. The CDR3 DNA reads as TGTGCCAGCAGCTCTGGGAGGAAGCAGTACTTC.

This chain links TRBV4-1 with TRBJ2-5; TRBD2 matches 8 bases. Germline assignment: CDR1 MGHRA and CDR2 YSYEKL. This CDR3 comprises 14 residues. V lost 1 base, J lost 4 bases, and 2 bases stayed unmatched. The CDR3 protein is CASSQGLAGETQYF. The CDR3 DNA sequence: TGCGCCAGCAGCCAAGGTCTAGCGGGAGAGACCCAGTACTTC.

The V gene is TRBV6-4, the J gene TRBJ2-1, with D perhaps matching TRBD2 (5 bases). The CDR3 contains 15 residues. Germline loops: CDR1 MRHNA, CDR2 SNTAGT. The V and J ends lost 0 bases and 7 bases respectively, with 13 bases between them. CDR3 nucleotides: TGTGCCAGCAGTGACTCTAGAGGGTTTTCGAATGAGCAGTTCTTC. Its protein is CASSDSRGFSNEQFF.